This TCR beta chain stems from a study of blood T cell repertoires in COVID-19. Study-level information: From T cells, B-cell-depleted T cells, or PBMCs came the material, which was cDNA or gDNA.

The assay was immunoSEQ multiplex PCR, and TCRdb's table has in-frame clones only and misses some. The data hold fewer than 400,000 clones, with roughly 86% observed a single time. Participant ages covered roughly 18 to 89 years across 24 US areas. Participants reported their clinical history, and cohort assignment relied on those reports. Germline lookup yields CDR1 LNHDA and CDR2 SQIVND (reference sequence). The CDR3 loop spans 15 amino acids. The germline V and J ends were trimmed by 3 bases and 1 base, with 12 bases remaining between them. The TCR sequence derives from a woman younger than 45 who had recovered from COVID-19. The sample consisted of PBMCs or T cells enriched from blood (not recorded which). This sequence joins TRBV19 and TRBJ1-2; TRBD1 might be the D (6 bases). The CDR3, as DNA: TGTGCCAGTAGTATCACAGGGAAGAATAACTATGGCTACACCTTC. This codes for CASSITGKNNYGYTF.